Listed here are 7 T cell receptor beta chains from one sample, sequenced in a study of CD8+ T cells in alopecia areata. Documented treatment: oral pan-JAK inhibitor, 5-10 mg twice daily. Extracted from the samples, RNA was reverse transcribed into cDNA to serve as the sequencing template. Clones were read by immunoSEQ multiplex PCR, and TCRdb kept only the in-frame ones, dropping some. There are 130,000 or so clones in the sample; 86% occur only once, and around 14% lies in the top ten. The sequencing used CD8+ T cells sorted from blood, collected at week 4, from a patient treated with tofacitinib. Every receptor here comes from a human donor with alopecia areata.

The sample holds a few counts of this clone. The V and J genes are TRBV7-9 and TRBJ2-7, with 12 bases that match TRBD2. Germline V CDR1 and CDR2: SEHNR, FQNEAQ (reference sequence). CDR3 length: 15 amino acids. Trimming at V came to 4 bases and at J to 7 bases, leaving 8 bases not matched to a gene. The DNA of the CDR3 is TGTGCCAGCAGCTCGGGACTAGCGGGCGTGCAAGAGCAGTACTTC. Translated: CASSSGLAGVQEQYF.

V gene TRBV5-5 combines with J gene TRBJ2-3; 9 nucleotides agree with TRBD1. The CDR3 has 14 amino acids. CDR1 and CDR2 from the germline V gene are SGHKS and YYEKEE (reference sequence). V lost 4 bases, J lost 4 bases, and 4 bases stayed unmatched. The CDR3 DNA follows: TGTGCCAGCAGCGTGGGACAGGGAGCAGATACGCAGTATTTT. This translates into CASSVGQGADTQYF.

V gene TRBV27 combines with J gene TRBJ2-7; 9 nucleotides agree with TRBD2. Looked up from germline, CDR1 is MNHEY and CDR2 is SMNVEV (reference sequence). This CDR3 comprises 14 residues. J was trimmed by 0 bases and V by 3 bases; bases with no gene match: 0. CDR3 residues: CASSFSGGSYEQYF. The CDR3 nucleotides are TGTGCCAGCAGTTTTAGCGGGGGCTCCTACGAGCAGTACTTC.

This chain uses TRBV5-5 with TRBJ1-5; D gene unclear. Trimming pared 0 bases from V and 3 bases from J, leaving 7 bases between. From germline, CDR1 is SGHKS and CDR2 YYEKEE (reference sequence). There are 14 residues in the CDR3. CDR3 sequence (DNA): TGTGCCAGCAGCTTGGCCGGCACCAATCAGCCCCAGCATTTT. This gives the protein CASSLAGTNQPQHF.

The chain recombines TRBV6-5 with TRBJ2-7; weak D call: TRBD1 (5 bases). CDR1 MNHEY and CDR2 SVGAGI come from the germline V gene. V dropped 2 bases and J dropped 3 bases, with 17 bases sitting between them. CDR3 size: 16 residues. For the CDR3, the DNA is TGTGCCAGCAGTTACGGGCAGGGTCGTAGTGACTACGAGCAGTACTTC. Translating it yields CASSYGQGRSDYEQYF.

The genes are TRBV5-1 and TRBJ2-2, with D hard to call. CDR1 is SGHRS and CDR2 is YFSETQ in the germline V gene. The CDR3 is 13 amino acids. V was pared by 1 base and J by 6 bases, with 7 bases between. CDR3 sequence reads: CASSLSSPGELFF. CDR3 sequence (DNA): TGCGCCAGCAGCTTGTCGTCCCCCGGGGAGCTGTTTTTT. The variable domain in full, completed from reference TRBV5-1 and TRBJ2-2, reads KAGVTQTPRYLIKTRGQQVTLSCSPISGHRSVSWYQQTPGQGLQFLFEYFSETQRNKGNFPGRFSGRQFSNSRSEMNVSTLELGDSALYLCASSLSSPGELFFGEGSRLTVL.

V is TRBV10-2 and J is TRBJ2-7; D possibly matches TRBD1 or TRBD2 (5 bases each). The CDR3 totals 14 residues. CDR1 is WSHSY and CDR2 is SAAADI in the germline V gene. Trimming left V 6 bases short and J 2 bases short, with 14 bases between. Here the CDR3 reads CASSETGTPYEQYF. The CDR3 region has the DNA TGCGCCAGCAGCGAGACCGGGACCCCCTACGAGCAGTACTTC.